This section outlines one T cell receptor (beta chain) sequence together with its context. Donors sampled were nominally healthy, though unrecorded immune exposures were likely. This sample is drawn from a study of cytomegalovirus exposure and HLA in healthy donors. Amplification used 60 Vbeta primers and 13 Jbeta primers. Produced via immunoSEQ multiplex PCR; TCRdb's table is partial and in-frame only. The table lists around 140,000 clones, roughly 79% of them singletons, with around 1.5% in the top ten. This CDR3 comprises 13 residues. Germline V lookup: CDR1 MNHNY, CDR2 SVGAGI (reference sequence). The V end was cut by 2 bases, the J end by 7 bases, with 9 bases between.

The specimen was PBMCs. The V and J genes are TRBV6-6 and TRBJ2-1; no reliable D call. The origin of this receptor is a woman aged 18-29 years in good health and CMV-seronegative. CDR3 amino acids: CASSYPLGNEQFF. CDR3 sequence (DNA): TGTGCCAGCAGTTACCCCCTCGGGAATGAGCAGTTCTTC.